Listed here are 27 T cell receptor beta chains from one sample, sequenced in a study of tumor and adjacent non-tumor tissue in lung cancer. This sample's RNA came from whole unsorted tissue. TCRbeta libraries were built with three rounds of nested PCR, modified from ARM-PCR. Each CDR3 protein gets one entry after TCRdb re-called the multiplex PCR reads with MiXCR. The sample lists 75,000 to 100,000 distinct CDR3 sequences, roughly 70% occurring once. What was sequenced was lung tumor tissue. The receptor set was obtained from a man between 60 and 75 years old with non-small cell lung cancer.

This clonotype has just one count. The junction and the germline gene differ at one end; a read error may be behind it. The chain links TRBV11-3 to TRBJ2-7, with D possibly called TRBD1 or TRBD2 (6 bases each). The length of the CDR3 is 14 residues. Germline V lookup: CDR1 SGHNT, CDR2 YENEEA. The DNA of the CDR3 is TGTGCCAGCAGCCCGGACACGGGGGCCTACGAGCACTATTTC. Protein: CASSPDTGAYEHYF.

As regards this clonotype: Compared with germline, one end of the junction differs, possibly owing to a read error. V usage is TRBV11-1 and J usage is TRBJ2-7; D not resolved. The CDR3 is made up of 14 amino acids. CDR1 and CDR2 (germline): SGHAT, FQDESV (reference sequence). CDR3 nucleotide sequence: TGTGCCAGCGGCTTTCCCAGAGGCGCCTACGAGCAGTACTTC. It encodes CASGFPRGAYEQYF.

The rearrangement links TRBV6-1 to TRBJ1-2; D may be TRBD1 (5 bases). Germline values: CDR1 MNHNS, CDR2 SASEGT. The CDR3 covers 12 residues. V dropped 7 bases and J dropped 6 bases, with 12 bases sitting between them. The CDR3 DNA sequence: TGTGCCAGCAACGGGACGGGGCATGGCTACACCTTC. Its protein product is CASNGTGHGYTF.

Only one count was recorded for this clonotype. This is likely a read error, given that the CDR3 carries no conserved phenylalanine or tryptophan at its end. This chain joins TRBV6-1 and TRBJ1-1; D gene ambiguous. Germline assignment: CDR1 MNHNS and CDR2 SASEGT. This CDR3 contains 13 residues. CDR3 nucleotides: TGTGCCAGCTGTGATCTGAGTGTCAGTGAAGCTTTCTCT. Residues: CASCDLSVSEAFS.

With regard to this clonotype: A junction boundary mismatches the germline segment, possibly from a read error. The chain joins TRBV10-3 to TRBJ1-2; D unresolved. The CDR3 extends over 12 amino acids. Germline CDR1 is ENHRY and CDR2 is SYGVKD. CDR3 sequence: CAISEGNYVYTF. The CDR3 nucleotides read TGTGCCATCAGTGAAGGGAACTATGTCTACACCTTC.

This clonotype appeared a single time. Mismatch with germline at one junction end may stem from a read error. The V gene is TRBV4-2, the J gene TRBJ1-2, with a weak D call TRBD1 (6 bases). The CDR3 has 15 amino acids. CDR1 and CDR2 from the germline V gene are LGHNA and YNFKEQ. The CDR3 region has the DNA TGTGCCATCAGCCAAGTGATGTCCGGGGGCGATGGCTACACATTC. Encoded protein: CAISQVMSGGDGYTF.

Turning to this clonotype: One end of the junction is discordant with germline, which a read error may explain. This chain connects TRBV12-3 or TRBV12-4 to TRBJ2-3; TRBD1 matches at 7 bases. The CDR3 is 13 residues long. The CDR3 DNA sequence: TGTGCCAGCAACTTACAGGGGAGTGATACGCGGTATTTT. This encodes CASNLQGSDTRYF.

This clonotype showed up many times. V is TRBV7-9 and J is TRBJ1-5; D not certain. Germline loops: CDR1 SEHNR, CDR2 FQNEAQ (reference sequence). CDR3 length: 14 residues. The V and J ends lost 3 bases and 7 bases respectively, with 13 bases between them. The CDR3 DNA follows: TGTGCCAGCAGCTTTTCTGGCAGTGGACAGCCCCAGCATTTT. Its translation is CASSFSGSGQPQHF.

This sequence joins TRBV4-1 and TRBJ2-2; TRBD2 matches at 7 bases. V was pared by 1 base and J by 10 bases, with 12 bases of the junction left unmatched. The V gene's germline CDR1 is MGHRA and CDR2 YSYEKL. The CDR3 runs to 16 residues. CDR3 protein: CASSQVLREMGVELFF. The CDR3 nucleotides read TGCGCCAGCAGCCAAGTGTTGCGGGAGATGGGCGTGGAGCTGTTTTTT.

The table lists this clonotype with a few counts. It may be a read error: a sequence one base away is much more abundant. This chain joins TRBV29-1 and TRBJ1-1, with 7 bases matching TRBD1. This CDR3 has 16 amino acids. Per germline, CDR1 SQVTM and CDR2 ANQGSEA. The CDR3 sequence: CSVSPYRGRLNTETFF. The DNA of the CDR3 is TGCAGCGTTTCACCGTACAGGGGACGTCTTAACACTGAAACTTTCTTT.

Regarding this clonotype: Given the absence of the conserved phenylalanine or tryptophan at the CDR3 end, a read error is likely. Here the CDR3 DNA reads TGTGCCAGCAGTTTAGCGAATACTGAAGCTTTCATT. This encodes CASSLANTEAFI. This chain connects TRBV12-3 or TRBV12-4 to TRBJ1-1; D ambiguous. The CDR3 is 12 amino acids. V gave up 0 bases and J gave up 5 bases, with 4 bases separating them.

This sequence joins TRBV11-2 and TRBJ2-1; D remains ambiguous. CDR3 length: 15 residues. V lost 5 bases, J lost 9 bases, and 20 bases lay in between. The germline gives CDR1 SGHAT, CDR2 FQNNGV. CDR3 sequence reads: CASSATWGGSTEQFF. The CDR3 DNA reads TGTGCCAGCAGCGCCACGTGGGGTGGAAGCACTGAGCAGTTCTTC.

Details on this clonotype: An end of the junction differs from the germline gene, which may be a read error. The J gene is TRBJ2-4, the V gene TRBV24-1; a weak D match, TRBD2 (5 bases). CDR3 length: 15 amino acids. Germline loops: CDR1 KGHDR, CDR2 SFDVKD. The CDR3 protein is CATSGSGTAKNIQCF. CDR3 nucleotides: TGTGCCACCAGTGGCAGCGGAACGGCCAAAAATATTCAGTGCTTC.

About this clonotype itself: The junction shows a germline mismatch at one end, possibly a read error. The CDR3 region is CTSSQDKGSGLSEQYF. CDR3 nucleotide sequence: TGCACCAGCAGCCAAGATAAGGGCAGTGGGCTTTCCGAGCAGTACTTC. The rearrangement joins TRBV4-3 to TRBJ2-7; D gene ambiguous. Germline assignment: CDR1 LGHNA and CDR2 YSLEER. The CDR3 totals 16 residues.

Note on this clonotype: This clone may be a read error of a much larger clone one base away. V is TRBV29-1 and J is TRBJ1-2, with D possibly being TRBD1 (5 bases). CDR3 length: 15 amino acids. Germline lookup yields CDR1 SQVTM and CDR2 ANQGSEA. For the CDR3, the DNA is TGCAGCGCTGAAGATCGGGGCAGCCGCTTCTATTGCTACACCTTC. Its translation is CSAEDRGSRFYCYTF.

With regard to this clonotype: A read error is likely, as this CDR3 ends without the conserved phenylalanine or tryptophan. The rearrangement joins TRBV7-9 to TRBJ1-2; D gene ambiguous. In germline, CDR1 is SEHNR, CDR2 FQNEAQ (reference sequence). The CDR3 length is 11 residues. The CDR3 DNA follows: TGTGCCAGGAGCTTAGCGCGAGGCTACACCTTA. Translated, it gives CARSLARGYTL.

On this clonotype itself: Germline is not matched at one junction end, which may reflect a read error. The rearrangement links TRBV4-2 to TRBJ2-2; D uncertain. This CDR3 spans 17 amino acids. CDR1 and CDR2 from the germline V gene are LGHNA and YNFKEQ. The DNA for the CDR3 is TGTGCTAGCAGCCGAGACGGAGACCTTCGGGTCACCGGGGAGCTGTTTTTT. Protein: CASSRDGDLRVTGELFF.

On this clonotype itself: One junction end disagrees with the germline gene, perhaps due to a read error. The chain links TRBV9 to TRBJ2-7, with TRBD2 matching 8 bases. The CDR3 runs to 15 residues. CDR1 is SGDLS and CDR2 is YYNGEE in the germline V gene. CDR3 in amino acids: CASTLGDGGAYEQYF. CDR3 DNA: TGTGCCAGCACCCTAGGGGACGGGGGGGCGTACGAACAGTACTTC.

Note on this clonotype: A clone one base away is much larger, so this may be a read error. This chain uses TRBV13 with TRBJ2-4, with D maybe TRBD2 (7 bases). Germline values: CDR1 PRHDT, CDR2 FYEKMQ (reference sequence). The CDR3 totals 13 residues. CDR3 amino acids: CASSLRGGNIQNF. The DNA for the CDR3 is TGTGCCAGCAGCTTAAGGGGGGGAAACATTCAGAACTTC.

In this sample, this clonotype turned up many times. The J gene is TRBJ2-1, the V gene TRBV4-1; D may match TRBD1 or TRBD2 (6 bases each). The germline V gene has CDR1 MGHRA and CDR2 YSYEKL. The CDR3 is 20 residues long. V lost 5 bases to trimming and J lost 0 bases, with 26 bases between them. CDR3 protein: CASSARRGQGTLGSYNEQFF. DNA of the CDR3: TGCGCCAGCAGCGCTCGACGGGGGCAGGGAACCCTCGGCTCCTACAATGAGCAGTTCTTC.

In regard to this clonotype: This could be a read error, since a much larger clone is one nucleotide away. The V gene is TRBV5-1, the J gene TRBJ2-7; TRBD1 is a possible D gene (6 bases). The CDR3 has 13 amino acids. Between the trimmed V and J ends, which lost 4 bases and 6 bases, there was a span of 14 bases. Germline V lookup: CDR1 SGHRS, CDR2 YFSETQ. CDR3: CASSRDMISEQYF. The CDR3 DNA sequence: TGCGCCAGCAGCCGGGACATGATTTCCGAGCAGTACTTC.

This clonotype was detected many times. V is TRBV4-3 and J is TRBJ2-7; D gene unclear. The CDR3 contains 15 residues. Germline V gene lookup returns CDR1 LGHNA and CDR2 YSLEER. The ends were cut back, 0 bases at V and 0 bases at J, with 9 bases in the middle. CDR3: CASSQEWSSSYEQYF. CDR3 bases: TGCGCCAGCAGCCAAGAATGGTCGAGCTCCTACGAGCAGTACTTC.

On this clonotype: A much larger clone lies one base from this, so it may be a read error. The chain is built from TRBV28 and TRBJ2-7; TRBD2 matches 11 bases. Trimming removed 5 bases from V and 4 bases from J; junction bases left unmatched: 4. This CDR3 has 14 amino acids. Germline values: CDR1 MDHEN, CDR2 SYDVKM. CDR3: CASSILAGVYEQYF. CDR3 DNA: TGTGCCAGCAGTATACTAGCGGGAGTATACGAGCAGTACTTC.

This clonotype was found a few times. The gene calls are TRBV5-1 and TRBJ2-5, with 8 bases aligning to TRBD1. This CDR3 has 14 residues. Germline V lookup: CDR1 SGHRS, CDR2 YFSETQ. V was pared by 3 bases and J by 3 bases, with 4 bases of the junction left unmatched. The CDR3 region is CASSSQGAEETQYF. CDR3 coding DNA: TGCGCCAGCAGCTCCCAGGGGGCAGAAGAGACCCAGTACTTC. Together with reference TRBV5-1 and TRBJ2-5, the CDR3 gives the full variable domain: KAGVTQTPRYLIKTRGQQVTLSCSPISGHRSVSWYQQTPGQGLQFLFEYFSETQRNKGNFPGRFSGRQFSNSRSEMNVSTLELGDSALYLCASSSQGAEETQYFGPGTRLLVL.

For this clonotype: A much larger clone differs from this one at a single base, so this may be a read error. V and J are TRBV20-1 and TRBJ2-1; TRBD2 matches at 7 bases. Germline V lookup: CDR1 DFQATT, CDR2 SNEGSKA (reference sequence). The CDR3 is 16 amino acids. The DNA of the CDR3 is TGCAGTGCTAGAGATATCTCTCAGCGGGGTTACAGTGAGCAGTTCTTC. Translating it yields CSARDISQRGYSEQFF.

This clonotype showed up just once. A read error may be the cause here, since a much bigger clone is one base away. The V and J genes are TRBV28 and TRBJ1-5, with D maybe TRBD1 (5 bases). Germline lookup yields CDR1 MDHEN and CDR2 SYDVKM. CDR3 length: 15 amino acids. The CDR3 protein is CASRAGPRVNQPQNF. As DNA, the CDR3 is TGTGCCAGCAGGGCGGGACCCAGGGTGAATCAGCCCCAGAATTTT.

The chain carries TRBV12-3 or TRBV12-4 and TRBJ2-1; D tentatively fits TRBD1 or TRBD2 (7 bases each). Trimming removed 6 bases from V and 4 bases from J, with 19 bases in between. The CDR3 has 16 amino acids. In DNA form, the CDR3 reads TGTGCCAGCAGACTAGCGAGGGGGCAGCGATACAATGAGCAGTTCTTC. Its protein product is CASRLARGQRYNEQFF.